These 30 T cell receptor beta chains were all obtained from the same sample, sequenced in a study of blood T cell repertoires in COVID-19. Produced via immunoSEQ multiplex PCR; TCRdb's table is partial and in-frame only. This table holds a few hundred thousand clones, 85% to 90% found once. The specimen sequenced was peripheral blood. The receptors derive from a man aged 55 to 70 with acute or convalescent COVID-19.

V is TRBV6-2 or TRBV6-3 and J is TRBJ1-6, with a tentative D call TRBD1 (5 bases). CDR3 length equals 19 residues. Trimming removed 2 bases from V and 2 bases from J, with 19 bases in between. Per the germline V gene, CDR1 is MNHEY and CDR2 is SVGEGT. For the CDR3, the DNA is TGTGCCAGCAGTTACAAGGCAGGACAACCGCGCACCTATAATTCACCCCTCCACTTT. Its translation: CASSYKAGQPRTYNSPLHF.

The rearrangement links TRBV19 to TRBJ1-6; 8 bases agree with TRBD1. The CDR3 covers 18 residues. Unmatched junction bases numbered 5, after V lost 1 base and J lost 0 bases. Germline lookup yields CDR1 LNHDA and CDR2 SQIVND (reference sequence). Written as DNA, the CDR3 is TGTGCCAGTAGTATAGGTGGGGACAGGTACTCCTATAATTCACCCCTCCACTTT. It translates to CASSIGGDRYSYNSPLHF.

The chain joins TRBV6-5 to TRBJ1-2, with a weak D call TRBD1 (5 bases). The CDR3 runs to 15 residues. Per the germline V gene, CDR1 is MNHEY and CDR2 is SVGAGI. V was pared by 6 bases and J by 0 bases, with 14 bases between. The CDR3 sequence: CASSLDSDTNYGYTF. CDR3 nucleotide sequence: TGTGCCAGCAGCCTCGACAGCGACACTAACTATGGCTACACCTTC.

The V gene is TRBV7-9, the J gene TRBJ2-7; D possibly corresponds to TRBD2 (5 bases). This CDR3 region has 13 residues. V lost 1 base and J lost 6, with 10 bases in between. From germline, CDR1 is SEHNR and CDR2 FQNEAQ (reference sequence). CDR3 protein: CASSLGVRVEQYF. The CDR3 bases are TGTGCCAGCAGCTTAGGAGTGCGGGTCGAGCAGTACTTC.

The J gene is TRBJ1-1, the V gene TRBV30; 8 bases are shared with TRBD1. The germline V gene encodes CDR1 GTSNPN and CDR2 SVGIG (reference sequence). The CDR3 loop spans 12 amino acids. The V gene end was trimmed by 4 bases and the J gene end by 7 bases; junction bases not matched to a gene: 5. In DNA form, the CDR3 reads TGTGCCTGGAACGACAGGGGCGTTGAAGCTTTCTTT. It yields the protein CAWNDRGVEAFF. The full variable domain, rest sourced from reference TRBV30 and TRBJ1-1, is SQTIHQWPATLVQPVGSPLSLECTVEGTSNPNLYWYRQAAGRGLQLLFYSVGIGQISSEVPQNLSASRPQDRQFILSSKKLLLSDSGFYLCAWNDRGVEAFFGQGTRLTVV.

The rearrangement joins TRBV5-1 to TRBJ2-2; the match to TRBD2 covers 8 bases. The V gene end was trimmed by 4 bases and the J gene end by 4 bases; junction bases not matched to a gene: 15. The CDR3 length is 18 residues. The germline gives CDR1 SGHRS, CDR2 YFSETQ. DNA for the CDR3: TGCGCCAGCAGCCACCGACGTAGCGGGGAGGGAGGCACCGGGGAGCTGTTTTTT. Residues: CASSHRRSGEGGTGELFF.

The chain joins TRBV7-9 to TRBJ2-1, with TRBD2 matching over 7 bases. CDR1 SEHNR and CDR2 FQNEAQ come from the germline V gene (reference sequence). This CDR3 comprises 14 residues. Trimming removed 5 bases from V and 6 bases from J; junction bases left unmatched: 7. This CDR3 reads CASSTRDYPNEQFF. CDR3 DNA sequence: TGTGCCAGCAGCACCCGGGACTACCCCAATGAGCAGTTCTTC.

The table lists this clone with many counts. The chain combines TRBV6-2 or TRBV6-3 with TRBJ2-7; no firm D call. Trimming removed 0 bases from V and 0 bases from J, with 9 bases in between. The CDR3 runs to 15 residues. The V gene's germline CDR1 is MNHEY and CDR2 SVGEGT. CDR3 region: CASSYSGGSSYEQYF. The CDR3 nucleotides are TGTGCCAGCAGTTACTCAGGCGGCAGCTCCTACGAGCAGTACTTC.

The chain has TRBV2 and TRBJ1-2, with a weak D call TRBD1 (5 bases). The CDR3 sequence is 15 residues long. Germline V gene sequence: CDR1 SNHLY, CDR2 FYNNEI. V shed 6 bases and J shed 2 bases, with 16 bases lying between them. This chain's CDR3 is CASRRMEGTNYGYTF. DNA for the CDR3: TGTGCCAGCAGGAGGATGGAGGGGACCAACTATGGCTACACCTTC.

V usage is TRBV2 and J usage is TRBJ2-2, with a weak D call TRBD2 (6 bases). Trimming pared 6 bases from V and 7 bases from J, leaving 12 bases between. Germline CDR1 reads SNHLY; CDR2 reads FYNNEI. This CDR3 spans 13 amino acids. CDR3 DNA: TGTGCCAGCAGCGGGAGATTGGTCGGGGAGCTGTTTTTT. As protein: CASSGRLVGELFF.

This chain links TRBV18 with TRBJ2-5, with TRBD1 matching 7 bases. The V and J ends lost 3 bases and 2 bases, in that order; junction bases with no gene match: 6. The CDR3 covers 15 residues. Germline loops: CDR1 KGHSH, CDR2 LQKENI. CDR3 amino acids: CASSPRQGMQETQYF. The DNA of the CDR3 is TGTGCCAGCTCACCTAGACAGGGCATGCAAGAGACCCAGTACTTC.

This clone occurred a few times. V gene TRBV12-2 combines with J gene TRBJ1-5; TRBD1 is the table's D call, not checked against the DNA. TRBV12-2 is labeled a pseudogene. This CDR3 spans 19 amino acids. For the CDR3, the DNA is TGTGCAAGTCGCTTAGAAGGGGACACAGATTCGTATAGCAATCAGCCCCAGCATTTT. It translates to CASRLEGDTDSYSNQPQHF.

This clone was counted only a few times. This chain connects TRBV6-5 to TRBJ1-6, with D possibly being TRBD1 (5 bases). Germline lookup yields CDR1 MNHEY and CDR2 SVGAGI. The CDR3 extends over 15 amino acids. V was clipped by 2 bases and J by 5 bases, with 10 bases between them. DNA for the CDR3: TGTGCCAGCAGTTACCGGGGGGATAATAATTCACCCCTCCACTTT. It encodes CASSYRGDNNSPLHF.

The rearrangement uses TRBV15 and TRBJ1-5; maybe TRBD1 (5 bases). The CDR3 is 19 residues long. V lost 5 bases and J lost 0, with 23 bases in between. In germline, CDR1 is LNHNV, CDR2 YYDKDF (reference sequence). CDR3 DNA: TGTGCCACCAGCCGTGGTTGGGGGGGAGCAGTAGGTAGCAATCAGCCCCAGCATTTT. Translation: CATSRGWGGAVGSNQPQHF.

The chain recombines TRBV9 with TRBJ1-3; 7 nucleotides line up with TRBD1. Germline values: CDR1 SGDLS, CDR2 YYNGEE. The ends lost 3 bases at V and 2 bases at J; junction bases unmatched: 8. The CDR3 has 16 residues. This CDR3 reads CASSELQGNAGNTIYF. The CDR3 nucleotides read TGTGCCAGCAGCGAGTTACAGGGGAACGCTGGAAACACCATATATTTT.

The rearrangement links TRBV24-1 to TRBJ2-2, with D maybe TRBD2 (6 bases). The CDR3 spans 13 residues. The V gene lost 7 bases and the J gene lost 3 bases, with 8 bases spanning the gap. Germline lookup yields CDR1 KGHDR and CDR2 SFDVKD. The CDR3 region has the DNA TGTGCCACCAGGACTAGAGACACCGGGGAGCTGTTTTTT. It specifies CATRTRDTGELFF.

The genes are TRBV3-1 (or the pseudogene TRBV3-2) and TRBJ1-2; the D is unclear. Trimming removed 4 bases at V and 6 bases at J, with 15 bases between. The germline gives CDR1 LGHDT, CDR2 YNNKEL (reference sequence). This CDR3 region has 14 residues. CDR3 DNA sequence: TGTGCCAGCAGCCCCCCTCGGGGAACCCATGGCTACACCTTC. It encodes CASSPPRGTHGYTF.

The CDR3, as DNA: TGTGCCAGCAGCTCCCGTCGGTCCGACAGATTGGCGAACACTGAAGCTTTCTTT. Translating it yields CASSSRRSDRLANTEAFF. The V call is TRBV11-2, the J call TRBJ1-1, with a weak D call TRBD1 (5 bases). The CDR3 sequence is 18 residues long. V was trimmed by 4 bases and J by 1 base, leaving 22 bases between them. Germline CDR1 is SGHAT and CDR2 is FQNNGV.

The J gene is TRBJ2-7, the V gene TRBV6-5; 7 bases align to TRBD1. Trimming cost V 5 bases and J 0 bases; bases outside gene matches: 7. Germline-derived CDR1 and CDR2 are MNHEY and SVGAGI. The CDR3 has 15 amino acids. CDR3 in DNA: TGTGCCAGCAGTCCCACCCGACAGGGCTCCTACGAGCAGTACTTC. Its translation: CASSPTRQGSYEQYF.

The chain uses TRBV5-8 and TRBJ2-7, with D perhaps matching TRBD1 (5 bases). The V and J ends lost 2 bases and 3 bases respectively, with 18 bases between them. The CDR3 loop spans 16 amino acids. Per germline, CDR1 SGHTS and CDR2 YDEGEE. CDR3 residues: CASSFDREQSDYEQYF. CDR3 coding DNA: TGTGCCAGCAGCTTCGACAGAGAACAGTCCGACTACGAGCAGTACTTC. Full variable domain (missing parts from reference TRBV5-8 and TRBJ2-7): EAGVTQSPTHLIKTRGQQATLRCSPISGHTSVYWYQQALGLGLQFLLWYDEGEERNRGNFPPRFSGRQFPNYSSELNVNALELEDSALYLCASSFDREQSDYEQYFGPGTRLTVT.

The table lists this clone with a few counts. The chain combines TRBV12-3 or TRBV12-4 with TRBJ1-1, with D possibly being TRBD1 (6 bases). V dropped 8 bases and J dropped 1 base, with 11 bases sitting between them. The CDR3 is 13 residues long. CDR3 nucleotides: TGTGCCAGCGCCTTACAGGGGAACACTGAAGCTTTCTTT. It yields the protein CASALQGNTEAFF.

The rearrangement links TRBV6-2 or TRBV6-3 to TRBJ1-1; D is ambiguous. Looked up from germline, CDR1 is MNHEY and CDR2 is SVGEGT. Trimming cost V 0 bases and J 1 base, with 6 bases left between them. The CDR3 spans 14 residues. CDR3 amino acids: CASSYSWQNTEAFF. As DNA, the CDR3 is TGTGCCAGCAGTTACTCGTGGCAGAACACTGAAGCTTTCTTT.

The V and J genes are TRBV5-1 and TRBJ1-6; D unclear. CDR3 length: 13 residues. Between the trimmed V and J ends, which lost 4 bases and 13 bases, there was a span of 15 bases. Germline loops: CDR1 SGHRS, CDR2 YFSETQ. The DNA for the CDR3 is TGCGCCAGCAGCCCCGGGGATTCAGTGCCCCTCCACTTT. Translation gives CASSPGDSVPLHF.

The V gene is TRBV27, the J gene TRBJ2-3, with TRBD2 identical over 10 bases. This CDR3 has 15 amino acids. V shed 5 bases, J shed 5 bases, and the junction held 7 bases outside the gene matches. The V gene's germline CDR1 is MNHEY and CDR2 SMNVEV (reference sequence). CDR3 sequence: CASSNIAGGLDTQYF. Here the CDR3 DNA reads TGTGCCAGCAGTAACATAGCGGGGGGTTTAGATACGCAGTATTTT.

The CDR3 region is CASGPRDRGKTGELFF. The CDR3 DNA reads as TGTGCTAGTGGTCCCCGGGACAGGGGTAAGACCGGGGAGCTGTTTTTT. J is TRBJ2-2 and V is TRBV12-5; 10 nucleotides line up with TRBD1. The CDR3 spans 16 residues. From germline, CDR1 is LGHNT and CDR2 FRNRAP. After removal of 5 bases from V and 5 bases from J, the junction contained 8 bases not matched to a gene.

V usage is TRBV5-6 and J usage is TRBJ2-7; 8 bases fit TRBD2. After removal of 2 bases from V and 3 bases from J, the junction contained 7 bases not matched to a gene. This CDR3 has 15 amino acids. Per the germline V gene, CDR1 is SGHDT and CDR2 is YYEEEE. CDR3 coding DNA: TGTGCCAGCAGCTTTCCAAGCGGGGGTTACTACGAGCAGTACTTC. Residues: CASSFPSGGYYEQYF.

The chain links TRBV4-2 to TRBJ2-7, with 7 nucleotides matching TRBD2. The trim removed 1 base at V and 2 bases at J, leaving 8 bases unmatched. In germline, CDR1 is LGHNA, CDR2 YNFKEQ. This CDR3 comprises 16 residues. CDR3 coding DNA: TGTGCCAGCAGCCAAGTGGGCGGGGGAAACGCCTACGAGCAGTACTTC. Residues: CASSQVGGGNAYEQYF.

This clone was observed a handful of times. V is TRBV6-5 and J is TRBJ1-3, with D perhaps TRBD1 (6 bases). Trimming removed 6 bases at V and 4 bases at J, with 16 bases between. Looked up from germline, CDR1 is MNHEY and CDR2 is SVGAGI. The CDR3 length is 15 residues. The CDR3 DNA follows: TGTGCCAGCAGCCTAAACAGGGAATCGGGAAACACCATATATTTT. Protein: CASSLNRESGNTIYF.

The chain has TRBV6-5 and TRBJ2-3; D ambiguous. V was clipped by 2 bases and J by 1 base, with 10 bases between them. The CDR3 totals 15 residues. CDR1 and CDR2 (germline): MNHEY, SVGAGI. CDR3 coding DNA: TGTGCCAGCAGTTACGAGGTGGCCGGCACAGATACGCAGTATTTT. Translation: CASSYEVAGTDTQYF.

The chain carries TRBV28 and TRBJ1-1, with 7 bases identical to TRBD1. The CDR3 has 16 residues. CDR1 is MDHEN and CDR2 is SYDVKM in the germline V gene. Unmatched junction bases numbered 13, after V lost 5 bases and J lost 4 bases. CDR3 residues: CASSLPVGAGGTEAFF. CDR3 nucleotide sequence: TGTGCCAGCAGTCTCCCGGTAGGGGCAGGGGGCACTGAAGCTTTCTTT. The variable domain in full, with the rest retrieved from reference TRBV28 and TRBJ1-1, is DVKVTQSSRYLVKRTGEKVFLECVQDMDHENMFWYRQDPGLGLRLIYFSYDVKMKEKGDIPEGYSVSREKKERFSLILESASTNQTSMYLCASSLPVGAGGTEAFFGQGTRLTVV.